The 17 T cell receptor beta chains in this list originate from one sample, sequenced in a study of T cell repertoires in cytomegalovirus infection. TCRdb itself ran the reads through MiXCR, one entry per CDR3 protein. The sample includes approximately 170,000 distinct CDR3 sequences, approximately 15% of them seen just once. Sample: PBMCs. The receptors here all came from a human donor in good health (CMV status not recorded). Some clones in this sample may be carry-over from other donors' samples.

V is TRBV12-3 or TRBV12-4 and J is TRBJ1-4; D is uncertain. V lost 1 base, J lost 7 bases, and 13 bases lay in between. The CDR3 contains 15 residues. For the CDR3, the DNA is TGTGCCAGCAGTTTAGGGACTTCGGGGATTGAAAAACTGTTTTTT. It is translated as CASSLGTSGIEKLFF.

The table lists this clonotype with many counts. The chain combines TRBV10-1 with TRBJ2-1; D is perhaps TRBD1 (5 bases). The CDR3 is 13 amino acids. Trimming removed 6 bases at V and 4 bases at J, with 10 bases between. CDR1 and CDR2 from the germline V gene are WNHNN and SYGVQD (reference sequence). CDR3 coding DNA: TGCGCCAGCAGCGGACACAAATACAATGAGCAGTTCTTC. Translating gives CASSGHKYNEQFF.

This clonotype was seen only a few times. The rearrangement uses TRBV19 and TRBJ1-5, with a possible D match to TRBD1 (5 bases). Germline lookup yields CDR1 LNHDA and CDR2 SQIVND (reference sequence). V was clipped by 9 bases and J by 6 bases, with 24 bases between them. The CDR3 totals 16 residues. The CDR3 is CASRFHTPGSGQPQHF. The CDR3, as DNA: TGTGCCAGCCGATTTCATACGCCAGGGAGCGGTCAGCCCCAGCATTTT.

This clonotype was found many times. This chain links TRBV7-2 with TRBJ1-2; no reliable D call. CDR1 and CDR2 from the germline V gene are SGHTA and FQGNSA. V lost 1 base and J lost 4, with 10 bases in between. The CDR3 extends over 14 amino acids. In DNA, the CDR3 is TGTGCCAGCAGCTTAGGTATAAGGGTCTATGGCTACACCTTC. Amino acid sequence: CASSLGIRVYGYTF.

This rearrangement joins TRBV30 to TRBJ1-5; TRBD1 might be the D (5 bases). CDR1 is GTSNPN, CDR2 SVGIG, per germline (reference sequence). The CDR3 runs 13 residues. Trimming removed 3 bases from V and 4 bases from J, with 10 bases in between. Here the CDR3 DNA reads TGTGCCTGGAGGGGGACGGGAAATCAGCCCCAGCATTTT. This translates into CAWRGTGNQPQHF.

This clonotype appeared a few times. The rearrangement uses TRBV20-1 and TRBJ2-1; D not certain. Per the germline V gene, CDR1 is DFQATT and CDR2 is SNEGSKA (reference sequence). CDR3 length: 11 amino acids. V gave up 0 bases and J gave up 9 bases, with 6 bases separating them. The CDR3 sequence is CSARDLGEQFF. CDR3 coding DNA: TGCAGTGCTAGAGACCTCGGTGAGCAGTTCTTC.

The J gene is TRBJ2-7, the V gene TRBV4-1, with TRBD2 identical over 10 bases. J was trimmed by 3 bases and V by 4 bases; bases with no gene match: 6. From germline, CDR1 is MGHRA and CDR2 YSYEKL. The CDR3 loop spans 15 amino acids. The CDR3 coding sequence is TGCGCCAGCAGCCGAAGTCTAGCGGGAGTCTACGAGCAGTACTTC. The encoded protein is CASSRSLAGVYEQYF.

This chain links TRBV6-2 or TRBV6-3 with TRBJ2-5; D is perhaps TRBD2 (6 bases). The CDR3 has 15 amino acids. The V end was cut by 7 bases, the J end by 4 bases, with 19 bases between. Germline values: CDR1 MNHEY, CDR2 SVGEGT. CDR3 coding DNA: TGTGCCAGCATCGGAGGGGCAGTCAGGAGAGAGACCCAGTACTTC. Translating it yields CASIGGAVRRETQYF.

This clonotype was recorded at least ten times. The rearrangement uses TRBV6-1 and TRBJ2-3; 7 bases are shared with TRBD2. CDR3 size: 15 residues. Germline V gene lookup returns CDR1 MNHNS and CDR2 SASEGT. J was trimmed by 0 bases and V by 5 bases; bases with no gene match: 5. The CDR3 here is CASSPYSGSTDTQYF. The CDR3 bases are TGTGCCAGCAGTCCTTATAGCGGGAGCACAGATACGCAGTATTTT.

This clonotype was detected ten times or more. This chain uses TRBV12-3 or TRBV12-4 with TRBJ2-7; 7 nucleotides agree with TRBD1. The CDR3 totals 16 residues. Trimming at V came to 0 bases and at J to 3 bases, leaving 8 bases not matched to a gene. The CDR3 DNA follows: TGTGCCAGCAGTTTAGCGAGGGCAGGGGGTTTCTACGAGCAGTACTTC. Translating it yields CASSLARAGGFYEQYF.

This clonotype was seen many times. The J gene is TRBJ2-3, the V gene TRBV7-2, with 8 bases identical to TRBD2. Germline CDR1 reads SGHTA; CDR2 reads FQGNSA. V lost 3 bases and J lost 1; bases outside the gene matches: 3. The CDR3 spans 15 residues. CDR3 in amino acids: CASSLTSARTDTQYF. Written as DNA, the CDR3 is TGTGCCAGCAGCTTGACTAGCGCCCGCACAGATACGCAGTATTTT.

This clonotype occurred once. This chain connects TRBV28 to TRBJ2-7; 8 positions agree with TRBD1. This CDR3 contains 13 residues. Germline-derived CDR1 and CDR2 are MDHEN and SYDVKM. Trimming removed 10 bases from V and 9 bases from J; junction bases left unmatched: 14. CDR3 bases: TGTGCCACCCTTGAGACAGGGGACTTCGGGCAGTACTTC. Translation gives CATLETGDFGQYF. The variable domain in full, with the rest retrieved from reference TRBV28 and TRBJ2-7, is DVKVTQSSRYLVKRTGEKVFLECVQDMDHENMFWYRQDPGLGLRLIYFSYDVKMKEKGDIPEGYSVSREKKERFSLILESASTNQTSMYLCATLETGDFGQYFGPGTRLTVT.

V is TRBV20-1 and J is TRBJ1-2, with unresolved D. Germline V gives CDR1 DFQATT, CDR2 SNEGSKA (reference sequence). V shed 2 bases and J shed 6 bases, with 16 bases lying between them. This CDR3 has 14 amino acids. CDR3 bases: TGCAGTGCTAGAAAGTCTGGTGTTTCGGATGGCTACACCTTC. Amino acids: CSARKSGVSDGYTF.

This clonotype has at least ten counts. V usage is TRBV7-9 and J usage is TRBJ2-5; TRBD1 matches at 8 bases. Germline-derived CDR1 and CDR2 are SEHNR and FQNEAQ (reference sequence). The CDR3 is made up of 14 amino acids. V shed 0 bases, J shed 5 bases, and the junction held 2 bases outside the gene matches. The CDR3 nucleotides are TGTGCCAGCAGCTTAGCCAGGGGGCTCGAGACCCAGTACTTC. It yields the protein CASSLARGLETQYF.

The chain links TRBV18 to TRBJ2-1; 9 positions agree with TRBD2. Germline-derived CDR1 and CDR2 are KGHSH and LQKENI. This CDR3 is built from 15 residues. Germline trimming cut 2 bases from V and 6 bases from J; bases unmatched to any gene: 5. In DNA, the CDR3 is TGTGCCAGCTCACCAAAGATTAGCGGGAGCAATGAGCAGTTCTTC. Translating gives CASSPKISGSNEQFF.

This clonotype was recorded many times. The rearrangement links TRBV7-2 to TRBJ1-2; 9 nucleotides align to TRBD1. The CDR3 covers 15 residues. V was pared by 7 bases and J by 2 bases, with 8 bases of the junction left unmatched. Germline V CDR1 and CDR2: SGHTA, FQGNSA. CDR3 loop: CASTGTGLLNYGYTF. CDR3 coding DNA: TGTGCCAGCACCGGGACAGGGCTTTTAAACTATGGCTACACCTTC.

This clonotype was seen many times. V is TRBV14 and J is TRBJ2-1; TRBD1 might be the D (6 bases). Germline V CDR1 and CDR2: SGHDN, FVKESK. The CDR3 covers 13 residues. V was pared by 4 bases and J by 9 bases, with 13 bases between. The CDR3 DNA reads TGTGCCAGCAGCCGAGACAGGTTCCCTGAGCAGTTCTTC. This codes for CASSRDRFPEQFF.